The TCR beta chain under discussion was sequenced for a study of blood T cells in healthy people across ages. Each sample had at least 7 million PBMCs isolated. Alongside a J-beta primer mix, a sample-barcoded 5' primer served in a second PCR lasting about 7 to 12 cycles. A single record per CDR3 protein comes from TCRdb applying MiXCR to the 5' RACE reads. The sample lists roughly 2 million distinct CDR3 sequences, roughly 50% occurring once. V dropped 2 bases and J dropped 8 bases, with 13 bases sitting between them. The CDR3 is made up of 13 amino acids. CDR1 is SGHRS, CDR2 YFSETQ, per germline. The J gene is TRBJ1-2, the V gene TRBV5-1; D is unclear. Source material: blood. The sequence came from a woman aged 35 to 49 in good health. CDR3 in amino acids: CASSFQPLDGYTF. The CDR3 DNA reads as TGCGCCAGCAGCTTTCAGCCATTAGACGGCTACACCTTC.